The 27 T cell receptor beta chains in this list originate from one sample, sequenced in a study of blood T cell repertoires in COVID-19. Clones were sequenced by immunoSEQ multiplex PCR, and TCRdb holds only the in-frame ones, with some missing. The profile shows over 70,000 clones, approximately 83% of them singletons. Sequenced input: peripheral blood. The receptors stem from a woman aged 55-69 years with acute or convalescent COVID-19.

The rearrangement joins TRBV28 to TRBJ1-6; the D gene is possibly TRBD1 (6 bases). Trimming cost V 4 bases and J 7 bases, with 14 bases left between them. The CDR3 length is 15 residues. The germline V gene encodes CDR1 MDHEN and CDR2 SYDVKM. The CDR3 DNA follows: TGTGCCAGCAGTTCATATCAGGGGTTGAATTCACCCCTCCACTTT. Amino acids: CASSSYQGLNSPLHF.

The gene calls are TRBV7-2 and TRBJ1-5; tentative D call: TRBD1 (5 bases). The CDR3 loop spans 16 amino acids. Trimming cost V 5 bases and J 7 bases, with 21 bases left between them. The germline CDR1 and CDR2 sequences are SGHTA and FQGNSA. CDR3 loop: CASSGGGSLLGQPQHF. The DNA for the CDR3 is TGTGCCAGCAGCGGGGGAGGGAGTCTTCTCGGGCAGCCCCAGCATTTT.

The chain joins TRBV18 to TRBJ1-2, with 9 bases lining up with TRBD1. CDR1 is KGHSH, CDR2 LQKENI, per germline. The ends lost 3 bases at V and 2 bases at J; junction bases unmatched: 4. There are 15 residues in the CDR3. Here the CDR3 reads CASSPETGGNYGYTF. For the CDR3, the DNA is TGTGCCAGCTCACCCGAGACAGGGGGGAACTATGGCTACACCTTC.

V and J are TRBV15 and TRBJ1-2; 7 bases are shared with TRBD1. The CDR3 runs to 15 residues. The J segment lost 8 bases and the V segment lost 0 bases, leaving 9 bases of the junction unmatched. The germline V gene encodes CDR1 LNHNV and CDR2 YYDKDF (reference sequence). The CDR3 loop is CATSRDYRQGGGYTF. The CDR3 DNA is TGTGCCACCAGCAGAGATTACAGACAGGGCGGAGGCTACACCTTC.

The CDR3, as DNA: TGTGCCAGCAGTTTCAGCGGGGGGAGGGAGGAGACCCAGTACTTC. Its protein product is CASSFSGGREETQYF. The V call is TRBV28, the J call TRBJ2-5; 9 nucleotides line up with TRBD2. The CDR3 spans 15 residues. Germline values: CDR1 MDHEN, CDR2 SYDVKM. With 3 bases clipped from V and 5 bases from J, the junction kept 7 bases outside the gene matches.

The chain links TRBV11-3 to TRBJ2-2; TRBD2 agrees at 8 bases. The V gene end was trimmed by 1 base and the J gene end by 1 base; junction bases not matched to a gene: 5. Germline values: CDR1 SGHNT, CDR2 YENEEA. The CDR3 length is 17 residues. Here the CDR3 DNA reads TGTGCCAGCAGCTTAGGAAGGACTAGCCTGAACACCGGGGAGCTGTTTTTT. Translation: CASSLGRTSLNTGELFF.

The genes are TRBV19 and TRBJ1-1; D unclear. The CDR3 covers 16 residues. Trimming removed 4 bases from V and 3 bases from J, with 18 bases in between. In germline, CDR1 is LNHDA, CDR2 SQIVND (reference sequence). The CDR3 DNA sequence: TGTGCCAGTAGTACCCCCGAGCGGAGCCGCCACACTGAAGCTTTCTTT. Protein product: CASSTPERSRHTEAFF.

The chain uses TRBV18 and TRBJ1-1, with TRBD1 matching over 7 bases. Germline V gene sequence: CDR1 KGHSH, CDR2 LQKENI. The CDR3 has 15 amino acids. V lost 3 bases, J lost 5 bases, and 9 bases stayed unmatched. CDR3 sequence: CASSPQPGGRTEAFF. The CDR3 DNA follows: TGTGCCAGCTCACCGCAACCAGGGGGTAGGACTGAAGCTTTCTTT.

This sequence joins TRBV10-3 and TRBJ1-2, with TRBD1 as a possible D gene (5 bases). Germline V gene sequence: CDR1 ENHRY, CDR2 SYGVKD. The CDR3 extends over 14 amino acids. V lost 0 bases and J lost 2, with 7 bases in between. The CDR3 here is CAISESRGNYGYTF. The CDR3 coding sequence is TGTGCCATCAGTGAGTCGCGGGGGAACTATGGCTACACCTTC.

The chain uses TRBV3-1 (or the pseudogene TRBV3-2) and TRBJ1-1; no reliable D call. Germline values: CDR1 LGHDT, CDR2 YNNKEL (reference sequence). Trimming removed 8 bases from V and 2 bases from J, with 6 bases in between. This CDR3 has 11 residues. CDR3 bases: TGTGCCAGCCGGAGAAACACTGAAGCTTTCTTT. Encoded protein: CASRRNTEAFF.

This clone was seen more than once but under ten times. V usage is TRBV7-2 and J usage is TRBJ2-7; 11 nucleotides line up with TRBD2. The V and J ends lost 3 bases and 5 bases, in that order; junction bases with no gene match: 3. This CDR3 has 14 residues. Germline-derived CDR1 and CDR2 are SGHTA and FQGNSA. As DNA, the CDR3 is TGTGCCAGCAGCTTGACTAGCGGGGCCCACGAGCAGTACTTC. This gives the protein CASSLTSGAHEQYF.

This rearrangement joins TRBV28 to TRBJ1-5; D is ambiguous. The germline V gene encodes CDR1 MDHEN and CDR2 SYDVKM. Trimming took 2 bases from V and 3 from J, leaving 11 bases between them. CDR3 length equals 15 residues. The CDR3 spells CASSLGRSFNQPQHF. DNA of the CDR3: TGTGCCAGCAGTTTAGGGAGAAGTTTCAATCAGCCCCAGCATTTT.

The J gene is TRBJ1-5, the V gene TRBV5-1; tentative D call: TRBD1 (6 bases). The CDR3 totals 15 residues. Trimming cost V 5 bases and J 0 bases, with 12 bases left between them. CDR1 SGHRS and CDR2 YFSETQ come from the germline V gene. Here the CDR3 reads CASRPTGDSNQPQHF. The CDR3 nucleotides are TGCGCCAGCAGACCGACAGGAGATAGCAATCAGCCCCAGCATTTT.

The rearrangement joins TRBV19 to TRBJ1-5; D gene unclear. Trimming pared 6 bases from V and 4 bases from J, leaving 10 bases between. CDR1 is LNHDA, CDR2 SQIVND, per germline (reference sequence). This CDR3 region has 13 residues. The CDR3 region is CASSPPLNQPQHF. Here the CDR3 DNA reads TGTGCCAGTAGCCCACCACTGAATCAGCCCCAGCATTTT.

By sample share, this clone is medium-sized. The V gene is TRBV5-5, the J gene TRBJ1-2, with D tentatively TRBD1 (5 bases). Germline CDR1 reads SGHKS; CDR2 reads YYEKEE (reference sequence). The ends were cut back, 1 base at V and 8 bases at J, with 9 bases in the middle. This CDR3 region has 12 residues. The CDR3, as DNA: TGTGCCAGCAGCTTGTTTCAGGGAGGCTACACCTTC. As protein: CASSLFQGGYTF.

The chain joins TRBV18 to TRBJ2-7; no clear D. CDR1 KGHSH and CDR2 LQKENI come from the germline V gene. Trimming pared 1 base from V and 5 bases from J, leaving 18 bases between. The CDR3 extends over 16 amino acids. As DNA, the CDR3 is TGTGCCAGCTCACCACGGAGTCCGCTTTCTTTCGACGAGCAGTACTTC. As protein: CASSPRSPLSFDEQYF.

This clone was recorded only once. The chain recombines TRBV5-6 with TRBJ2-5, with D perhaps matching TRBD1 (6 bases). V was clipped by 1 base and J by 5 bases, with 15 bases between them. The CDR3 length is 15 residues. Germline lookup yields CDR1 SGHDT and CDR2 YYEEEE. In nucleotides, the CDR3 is TGTGCCAGCAGCTTGAGGGGGTTAACGGGCGAGACCCAGTACTTC. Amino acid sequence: CASSLRGLTGETQYF.

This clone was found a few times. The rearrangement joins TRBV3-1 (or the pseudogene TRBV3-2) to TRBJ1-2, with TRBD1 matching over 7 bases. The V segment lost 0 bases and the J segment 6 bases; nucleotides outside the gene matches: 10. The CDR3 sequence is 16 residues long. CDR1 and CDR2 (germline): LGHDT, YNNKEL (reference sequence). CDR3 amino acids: CASSQDGRGRGNGYTF. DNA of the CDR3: TGTGCCAGCAGCCAAGACGGAAGGGGGCGAGGTAATGGCTACACCTTC.

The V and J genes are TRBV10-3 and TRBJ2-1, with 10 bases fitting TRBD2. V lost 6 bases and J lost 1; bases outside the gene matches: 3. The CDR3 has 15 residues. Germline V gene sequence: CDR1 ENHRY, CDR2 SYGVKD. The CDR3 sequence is CAISLAGDSYNEQFF. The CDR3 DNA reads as TGTGCCATCAGCCTAGCGGGAGATTCCTACAATGAGCAGTTCTTC.

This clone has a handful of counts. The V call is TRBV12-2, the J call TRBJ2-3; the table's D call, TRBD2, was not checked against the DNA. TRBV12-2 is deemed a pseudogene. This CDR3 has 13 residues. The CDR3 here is CASRSSGTDTQYF. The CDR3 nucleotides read TGTGCAAGTCGCTCTAGCGGCACAGATACGCAGTATTTT.

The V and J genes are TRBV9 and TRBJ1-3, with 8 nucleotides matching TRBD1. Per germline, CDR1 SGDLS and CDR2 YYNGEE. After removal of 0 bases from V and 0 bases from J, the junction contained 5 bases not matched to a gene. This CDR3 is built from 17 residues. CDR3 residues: CASSVAGTGRSGNTIYF. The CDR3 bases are TGTGCCAGCAGCGTAGCCGGGACAGGCCGCTCTGGAAACACCATATATTTT.

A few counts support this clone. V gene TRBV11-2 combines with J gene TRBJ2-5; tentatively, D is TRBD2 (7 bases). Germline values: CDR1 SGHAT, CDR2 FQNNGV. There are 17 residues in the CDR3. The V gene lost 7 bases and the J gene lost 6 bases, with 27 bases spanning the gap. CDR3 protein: CASTPRGGRMYVKTQYF. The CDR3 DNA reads TGTGCCAGCACCCCAAGGGGGGGACGGATGTATGTGAAGACCCAGTACTTC. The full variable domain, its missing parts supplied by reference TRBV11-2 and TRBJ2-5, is EAGVAQSPRYKIIEKRQSVAFWCNPISGHATLYWYQQILGQGPKLLIQFQNNGVVDDSQLPKDRFSAERLKGVDSTLKIQPAKLEDSAVYLCASTPRGGRMYVKTQYFGPGTRLLVL.

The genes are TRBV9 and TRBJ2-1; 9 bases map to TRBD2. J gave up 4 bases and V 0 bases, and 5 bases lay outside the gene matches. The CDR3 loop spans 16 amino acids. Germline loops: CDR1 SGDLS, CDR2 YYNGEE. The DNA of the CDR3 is TGTGCCAGCAGCGTAGGTCCGCTAGCGGGGTACAATGAGCAGTTCTTC. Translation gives CASSVGPLAGYNEQFF.

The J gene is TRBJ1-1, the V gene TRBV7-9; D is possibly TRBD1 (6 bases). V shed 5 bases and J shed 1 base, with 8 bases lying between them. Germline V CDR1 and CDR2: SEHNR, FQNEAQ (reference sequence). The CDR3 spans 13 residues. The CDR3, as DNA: TGTGCCAGCAGCGTGGACAGGAACACTGAAGCTTTCTTT. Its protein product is CASSVDRNTEAFF.

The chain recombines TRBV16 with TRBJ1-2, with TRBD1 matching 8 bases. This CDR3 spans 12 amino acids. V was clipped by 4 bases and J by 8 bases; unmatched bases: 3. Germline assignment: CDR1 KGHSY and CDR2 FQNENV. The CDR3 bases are TGTGCCAGCAGCCCAGGACAGGGAGGCTACACCTTC. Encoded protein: CASSPGQGGYTF.

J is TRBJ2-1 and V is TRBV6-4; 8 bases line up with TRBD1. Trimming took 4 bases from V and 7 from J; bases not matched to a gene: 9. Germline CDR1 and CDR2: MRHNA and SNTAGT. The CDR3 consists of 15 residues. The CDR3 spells CASSAGDRRRNEQFF. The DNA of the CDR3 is TGTGCCAGCAGTGCAGGGGACAGGAGAAGAAATGAGCAGTTCTTC.

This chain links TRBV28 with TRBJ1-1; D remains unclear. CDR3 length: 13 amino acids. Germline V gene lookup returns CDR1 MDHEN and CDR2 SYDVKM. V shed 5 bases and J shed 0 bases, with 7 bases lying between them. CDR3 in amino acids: CASSEVLNTEAFF. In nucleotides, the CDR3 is TGTGCCAGCAGTGAGGTCTTGAACACTGAAGCTTTCTTT.